The sequence of this T cell receptor beta chain was determined in a study of T cells in Graves' hyperthyroidism and ophthalmopathy (dated by TCRdb to the late 2010s). In the study overall: Peripheral blood samples were taken at initial diagnosis, before any treatment was given. Prospective prediction of ophthalmopathy was tested in an independent validation cohort of fewer than 20 hyperthyroidism patients and around 16 patients who later progressed to ophthalmopathy. To identify distinguishing TCR V-J signatures, a discovery cohort of around 100 patients was used, comprising under 45 with Graves' ophthalmopathy and around 60 with stable Graves' hyperthyroidism. Once sampling was done, hyperthyroidism patients were given methimazole at a starting dose of 30 mg daily, whereas ophthalmopathy patients were given high-dose intravenous methylprednisolone. The paper describes TCR Vbeta CDR3 sequencing of about 140 peripheral blood samples, made up of under 50 ophthalmopathy patients, roughly 72 hyperthyroidism patients and roughly 17 progressor patients. In addition, the study compared T-cell repertoires in thyroid tissue and in blood from a handful of Graves' hyperthyroidism patients. The roughly 91 discovery patients were randomly divided into training and test sets at a 7:3 ratio.

Moderately to severely active disease, a Clinical Activity Score of at least 3, a NOSPECS grade of at least 4, and a duration under 3 months were present in ophthalmopathy patients. Patients with uncontrolled infections, other autoimmune diseases, pregnancy or lactation were excluded. Diagnoses relied on clinical symptoms, serum thyroxine and TRAb, thyroid ultrasound and orbital computed tomography. PBMCs were separated from roughly 10 ml of fresh peripheral blood using Ficoll-Paque density gradient centrifugation. Total RNA was extracted with Trizol reagent, and quality was checked on an Agilent 2100 Bioanalyzer. From the germline V gene (reference sequence), CDR1 is MNHEY and CDR2 is SMNVEV. The V and J ends are trimmed by 2 bases and 6 bases, leaving 10 bases between them. Including cysteine and phenylalanine, the CDR3 has 14 amino acids. Only the CDR3 portion is preserved as DNA: 42 bases, with reading frame beginning at the first base.

This clonotype was counted at least ten times. The antigen it recognizes is unknown. Qualities for individual bases were not recorded, and no much larger clone is one base off. What the work shows at the level of the full study, not this receptor alone: In validation, the model predicted progression to ophthalmopathy a median of approximately 6.3 months before onset, with about 64% sensitivity and nearly 75% specificity. In cross-validation, a model built on a 13 V-J signature told ophthalmopathy apart from stable hyperthyroidism with 85% to 90% sensitivity and around 84% specificity, and in testing the same model reached 80%/75%. Sample size was not statistically predetermined, and blinding of investigators to group allocation was not performed. Most expanded thyroid clonotypes (frequency above 0.001) were also detected in blood, a finding suggesting that blood repertoires may reflect thyroid immune responses.

TCR beta CDR3 regions were amplified from RNA transcripts. The TCR CDR3 was subjected to a first round of RT-PCR using the HTBI primer set and the Qiagen OneStep RT-PCR kit. A second multiplex PCR round built the libraries, followed by size selection and purification. Paired-end sequencing of the libraries was performed with 100 bp reads on an Illumina HiSeq2000. In the authors' own workflow: SOAPnuke was used to process the raw data, removing reads that contained adapters or uncalled bases, had a mean Phred below 15, or lacked an exact match to the constant primer or identifier. High-quality paired reads were merged using COPE v1.2.5, and each unique nucleotide sequence was defined as a clonotype. MiTCR v1.1 was used to align the clonotypes against IMGT TRBV, TRBD and TRBJ reference segments. The analysis was restricted to V-J combinations with a frequency above 0.0001, which together covered just over 99% of the repertoires. A TCS score was defined as the ratio between F50 (clonal expansion) and ExV (chaos), using BLOSUM62-based TCRdist between CDR3 peptides within each V-J. Welch's t-statistics and random forest reduced 514 V-J features to about 12, which were used in a naive Bayes classifier (R e1071). TCRdb trimmed the raw reads at Q25, called clones with MiXCR and kept productive beta chains. Rows with a matching CDR3 protein are joined into one entry that keeps the most common DNA and genes. The V and J calls and clone size come from TCRdb's table, not from the authors' own analysis. Across this sample there are about 600,000 distinct CDR3 sequences, with 14% seen only once. In total, the top ten clones hold over 6% of the sample.

Here the chain combines TRBV27 and TRBJ2-2; a weak D assignment points to TRBD2 (5 bases agree). This clonotype was sampled from a woman aged 18-35 years with Graves' ophthalmopathy. The specimen was blood. In nucleotides, the sequence is TGTGCCAGCAGTTTAGGGCAGAGGGCCGGGGAGCTGTTTTTT. Its translation is CASSLGQRAGELFF.